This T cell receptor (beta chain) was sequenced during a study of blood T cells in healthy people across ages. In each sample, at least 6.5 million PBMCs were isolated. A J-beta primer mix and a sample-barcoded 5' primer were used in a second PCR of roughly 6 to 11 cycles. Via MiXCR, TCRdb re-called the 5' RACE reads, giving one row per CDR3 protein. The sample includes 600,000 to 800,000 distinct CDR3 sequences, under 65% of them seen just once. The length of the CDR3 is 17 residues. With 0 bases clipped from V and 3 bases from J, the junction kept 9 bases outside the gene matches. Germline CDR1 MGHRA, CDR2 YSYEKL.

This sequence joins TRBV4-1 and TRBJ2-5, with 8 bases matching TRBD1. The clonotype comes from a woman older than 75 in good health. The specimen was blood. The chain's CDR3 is CASSQDRSADREETQYF. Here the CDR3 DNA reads TGCGCCAGCAGCCAAGATCGCTCGGCGGACAGGGAAGAGACCCAGTACTTC.